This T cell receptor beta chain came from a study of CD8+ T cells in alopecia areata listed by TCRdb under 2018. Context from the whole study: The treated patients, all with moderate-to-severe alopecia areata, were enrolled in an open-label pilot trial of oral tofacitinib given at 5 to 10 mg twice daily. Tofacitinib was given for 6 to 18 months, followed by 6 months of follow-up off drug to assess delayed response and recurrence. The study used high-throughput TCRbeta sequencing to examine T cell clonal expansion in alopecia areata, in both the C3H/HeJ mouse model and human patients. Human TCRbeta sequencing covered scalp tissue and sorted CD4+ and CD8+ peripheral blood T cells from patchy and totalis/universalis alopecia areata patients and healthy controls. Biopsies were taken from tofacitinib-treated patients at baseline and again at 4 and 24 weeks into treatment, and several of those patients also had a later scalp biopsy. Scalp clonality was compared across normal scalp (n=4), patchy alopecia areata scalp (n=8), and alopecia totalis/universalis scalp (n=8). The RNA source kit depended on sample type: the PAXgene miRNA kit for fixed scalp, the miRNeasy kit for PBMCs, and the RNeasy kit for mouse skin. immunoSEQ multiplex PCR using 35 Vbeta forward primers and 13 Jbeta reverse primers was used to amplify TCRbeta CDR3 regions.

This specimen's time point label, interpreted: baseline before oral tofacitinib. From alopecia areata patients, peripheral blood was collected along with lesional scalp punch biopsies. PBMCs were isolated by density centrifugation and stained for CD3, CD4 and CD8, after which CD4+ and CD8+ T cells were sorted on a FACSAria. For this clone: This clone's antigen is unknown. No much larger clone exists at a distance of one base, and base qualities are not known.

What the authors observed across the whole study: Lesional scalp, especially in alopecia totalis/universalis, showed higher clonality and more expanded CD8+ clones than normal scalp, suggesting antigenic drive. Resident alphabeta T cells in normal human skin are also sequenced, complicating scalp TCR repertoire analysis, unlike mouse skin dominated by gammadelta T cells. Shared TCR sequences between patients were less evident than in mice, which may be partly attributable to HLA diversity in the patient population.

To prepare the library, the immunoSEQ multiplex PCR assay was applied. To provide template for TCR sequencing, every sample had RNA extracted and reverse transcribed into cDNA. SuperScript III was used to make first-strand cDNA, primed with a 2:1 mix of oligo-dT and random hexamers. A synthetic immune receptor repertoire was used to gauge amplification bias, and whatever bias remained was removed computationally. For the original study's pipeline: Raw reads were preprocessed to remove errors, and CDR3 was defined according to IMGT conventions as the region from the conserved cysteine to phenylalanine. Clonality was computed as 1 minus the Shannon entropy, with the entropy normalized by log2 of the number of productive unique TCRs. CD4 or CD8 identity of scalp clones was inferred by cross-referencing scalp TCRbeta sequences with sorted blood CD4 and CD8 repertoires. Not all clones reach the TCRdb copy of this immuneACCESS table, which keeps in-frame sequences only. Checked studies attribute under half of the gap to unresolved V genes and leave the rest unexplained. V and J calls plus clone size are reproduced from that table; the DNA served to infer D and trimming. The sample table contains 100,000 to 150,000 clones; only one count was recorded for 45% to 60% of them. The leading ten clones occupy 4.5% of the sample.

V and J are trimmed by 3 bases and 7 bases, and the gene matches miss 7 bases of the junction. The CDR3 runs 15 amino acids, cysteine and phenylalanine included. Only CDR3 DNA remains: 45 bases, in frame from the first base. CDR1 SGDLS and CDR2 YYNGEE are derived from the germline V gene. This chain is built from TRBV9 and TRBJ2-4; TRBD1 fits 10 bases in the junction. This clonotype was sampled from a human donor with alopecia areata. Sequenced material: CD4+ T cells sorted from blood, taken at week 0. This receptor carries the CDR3 CASSAGTGVGNIQYF. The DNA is TGTGCCAGCAGCGCCGGGACAGGGGTGGGGAACATTCAGTACTTC.